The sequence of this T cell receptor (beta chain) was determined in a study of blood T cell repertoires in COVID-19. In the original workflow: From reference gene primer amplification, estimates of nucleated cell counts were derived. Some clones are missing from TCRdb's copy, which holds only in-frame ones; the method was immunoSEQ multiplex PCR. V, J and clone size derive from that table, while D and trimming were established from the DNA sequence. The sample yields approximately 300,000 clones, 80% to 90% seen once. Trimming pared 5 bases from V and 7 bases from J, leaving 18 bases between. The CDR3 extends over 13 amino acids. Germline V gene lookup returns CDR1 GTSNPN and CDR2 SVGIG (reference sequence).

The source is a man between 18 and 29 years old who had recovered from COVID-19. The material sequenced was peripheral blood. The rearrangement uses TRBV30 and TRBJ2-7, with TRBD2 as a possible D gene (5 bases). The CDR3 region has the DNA TGTGCCTGGGGGGAGTCGGGCCCGGGGGAGCAGTACTTC. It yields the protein CAWGESGPGEQYF. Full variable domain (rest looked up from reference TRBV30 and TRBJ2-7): SQTIHQWPATLVQPVGSPLSLECTVEGTSNPNLYWYRQAAGRGLQLLFYSVGIGQISSEVPQNLSASRPQDRQFILSSKKLLLSDSGFYLCAWGESGPGEQYFGPGTRLTVT.